Below are 26 T cell receptor beta chains sequenced from a single sample in a study of graft-versus-host responses after intestinal transplantation. Produced via immunoSEQ multiplex PCR; TCRdb's table is partial and in-frame only. The repertoire includes about 96,000 clones, about 93% of them detected once, and roughly 0.17% sits in the top ten. For these receptors, no antigen is known. The sequencing here drew on unstimulated CD4+ T cells sorted from spleen or lymph node cells, taken before intestinal transplant. Every receptor here comes from a human donor who received an intestinal transplant.

The rearrangement links TRBV2 to TRBJ1-5, with TRBD1 matching over 10 bases. The V segment lost 1 base and the J segment 7 bases; nucleotides outside the gene matches: 4. Germline CDR1 and CDR2: SNHLY and FYNNEI. CDR3 length equals 15 residues. CDR3 sequence reads: CASSEEGTGVQPQHF. The CDR3 DNA reads TGTGCCAGCAGTGAAGAGGGGACAGGGGTGCAGCCCCAGCATTTT.

This clone was recorded a few times. V gene TRBV21-1 combines with J gene TRBJ1-1; no check of the table's D call, TRBD1, against the DNA was made. TRBV21-1 is labeled a pseudogene. CDR3 length: 20 amino acids. CDR3: CASSKVGLQPTGGPNTEAFF. In DNA form, the CDR3 reads TGTGCCAGCAGCAAAGTCGGGCTGCAGCCGACAGGGGGGCCAAACACTGAAGCTTTCTTT.

The rearrangement joins TRBV4-1 to TRBJ2-7; 8 bases are shared with TRBD2. Germline assignment: CDR1 MGHRA and CDR2 YSYEKL. The CDR3 extends over 17 amino acids. The trim removed 1 base at V and 7 bases at J, leaving 15 bases unmatched. DNA for the CDR3: TGCGCCAGCAGCCAAGTGCACGTACTTAGCGGGAAGGGGGAGCAGTACTTC. As protein: CASSQVHVLSGKGEQYF.

Only one count was recorded for this clone. The chain joins TRBV7-7 to TRBJ2-5, with 9 positions matching TRBD2. The CDR3 length is 15 residues. Trimming at V came to 5 bases and at J to 2 bases, leaving 6 bases not matched to a gene. CDR1 and CDR2 (germline): SSHAT, FNYEAQ (reference sequence). The CDR3 protein is CASSTRSGGQETQYF. The CDR3 DNA reads TGTGCCAGCAGCACTAGAAGCGGGGGGCAAGAGACCCAGTACTTC.

The chain recombines TRBV5-4 with TRBJ2-7; 9 bases are a match to TRBD1. With 3 bases clipped from V and 2 bases from J, the junction kept 6 bases outside the gene matches. CDR3 size: 15 residues. Germline V gene lookup returns CDR1 SGHNT and CDR2 YYREEE (reference sequence). The CDR3 DNA reads as TGTGCCAGCAGCTCACAGGACAGGGGTGCCTACGAGCAGTACTTC. Its translation: CASSSQDRGAYEQYF.

The table lists this clone with a count of one. The chain carries TRBV4-1 and TRBJ2-5, with 15 bases that match TRBD2. Germline CDR1 MGHRA, CDR2 YSYEKL. V lost 0 bases and J lost 5; bases outside the gene matches: 10. The CDR3 contains 19 residues. The CDR3, as DNA: TGCGCCAGCAGCCAAGATAGCCGCGGACTAGCGGGAGGGGGGGAGACCCAGTACTTC. Its translation is CASSQDSRGLAGGGETQYF.

The chain combines TRBV27 with TRBJ1-3, with D uncertain. This CDR3 comprises 14 residues. Germline V gives CDR1 MNHEY, CDR2 SMNVEV (reference sequence). Between the trimmed V and J ends, which lost 6 bases and 0 bases, there was a span of 9 bases. The CDR3 sequence is CASSTDISGNTIYF. CDR3 nucleotide sequence: TGTGCCAGCAGCACCGACATCTCTGGAAACACCATATATTTT.

The genes are TRBV5-1 and TRBJ2-6, with no clear D. The V and J ends lost 0 bases and 4 bases respectively, with 5 bases between them. Germline V gene data show CDR1 as SGHRS and CDR2 as YFSETQ. The CDR3 contains 14 residues. CDR3 in DNA: TGCGCCAGCAGCTTGGATCCGGGGGCCAACGTCCTGACTTTC. Amino acid sequence: CASSLDPGANVLTF.

The rearrangement joins TRBV6-5 to TRBJ2-1, with TRBD1 matching over 7 bases. The junction had 12 bases not matched to a gene; V was cut back by 3 bases and J by 10 bases. The CDR3 sequence is 15 residues long. Germline V CDR1 and CDR2: MNHEY, SVGAGI. This chain's CDR3 is CASSYWGQSAGEQFF. CDR3 DNA sequence: TGTGCCAGCAGTTATTGGGGACAGTCGGCCGGGGAGCAGTTCTTC.

This chain connects TRBV6-5 to TRBJ2-1, with TRBD2 identical over 11 bases. Germline lookup yields CDR1 MNHEY and CDR2 SVGAGI. This CDR3 spans 15 amino acids. Unmatched junction bases numbered 8, after V lost 5 bases and J lost 8 bases. The CDR3 spells CASSNLAGGADEQFF. The DNA of the CDR3 is TGTGCCAGCAGTAACCTAGCGGGAGGTGCCGATGAGCAGTTCTTC.

V and J are TRBV15 and TRBJ1-3; D is undetermined. The germline V gene encodes CDR1 LNHNV and CDR2 YYDKDF (reference sequence). This CDR3 contains 13 residues. V lost 0 bases to trimming and J lost 4 bases, with 4 bases between them. This CDR3 is CATSRDAGNTIYF. As DNA, the CDR3 is TGTGCCACCAGCAGAGATGCGGGAAACACCATATATTTT.

V and J are TRBV11-2 and TRBJ1-1; maybe TRBD1 (5 bases). V was trimmed by 5 bases and J by 7 bases, leaving 14 bases between them. Germline V gene lookup returns CDR1 SGHAT and CDR2 FQNNGV. The CDR3 runs 13 residues. The CDR3 DNA reads as TGTGCCAGCAGCCGCGGGACTGCTGATGAAGCTTTCTTT. Residues: CASSRGTADEAFF. Full variable domain (rest looked up from reference TRBV11-2 and TRBJ1-1): EAGVAQSPRYKIIEKRQSVAFWCNPISGHATLYWYQQILGQGPKLLIQFQNNGVVDDSQLPKDRFSAERLKGVDSTLKIQPAKLEDSAVYLCASSRGTADEAFFGQGTRLTVV.

The J gene is TRBJ2-5, the V gene TRBV29-1, with D possibly being TRBD1 (5 bases). V was trimmed by 6 bases and J by 0 bases, leaving 8 bases between them. The CDR3 sequence is 12 residues long. CDR1 SQVTM and CDR2 ANQGSEA come from the germline V gene. CDR3 loop: CSVPGYQETQYF. CDR3 nucleotides: TGCAGCGTCCCAGGGTACCAAGAGACCCAGTACTTC.

This sequence joins TRBV2 and TRBJ2-1; no reliable D call. V was pared by 3 bases and J by 5 bases, with 5 bases between. The V gene's germline CDR1 is SNHLY and CDR2 FYNNEI. The CDR3 covers 12 residues. The CDR3 bases are TGTGCCAGCAGTGAGCGTCACAATGAGCAGTTCTTC. It is translated as CASSERHNEQFF.

A few counts support this clone. The chain employs TRBV6-5 and TRBJ1-6; 7 bases match TRBD1. The CDR3 length is 14 residues. The germline gives CDR1 MNHEY, CDR2 SVGAGI. J was trimmed by 9 bases and V by 6 bases; bases with no gene match: 8. CDR3 bases: TGTGCCAGCAGCAGTAGACAGGGAGGTTCACCCCTCCACTTT. This translates into CASSSRQGGSPLHF.

The chain uses TRBV18 and TRBJ1-3; 7 bases match TRBD1. Germline CDR1 KGHSH, CDR2 LQKENI. This CDR3 spans 16 amino acids. With 3 bases clipped from V and 0 bases from J, the junction kept 5 bases outside the gene matches. In DNA form, the CDR3 reads TGTGCCAGCTCACCGACAGGGTACACCTCTGGAAACACCATATATTTT. Translation: CASSPTGYTSGNTIYF. Filled out from reference TRBV18 and TRBJ1-3, the complete variable domain reads NAGVMQNPRHLVRRRGQEARLRCSPMKGHSHVYWYRQLPEEGLKFMVYLQKENIIDESGMPKERFSAEFPKEGPSILRIQQVVRGDSAAYFCASSPTGYTSGNTIYFGEGSWLTVV.

The rearrangement uses TRBV30 and TRBJ2-2; the D gene is possibly TRBD1 (6 bases). Trimming stripped 4 bases from V and 6 bases from J, with 18 bases between. The CDR3 spans 15 residues. Germline-derived CDR1 and CDR2 are GTSNPN and SVGIG (reference sequence). CDR3 protein: CAWMGAGIPSGELFF. The CDR3 nucleotides read TGTGCCTGGATGGGGGCAGGGATCCCGTCCGGGGAGCTGTTTTTT. The complete variable domain, with remaining parts taken from reference TRBV30 and TRBJ2-2, reads SQTIHQWPATLVQPVGSPLSLECTVEGTSNPNLYWYRQAAGRGLQLLFYSVGIGQISSEVPQNLSASRPQDRQFILSSKKLLLSDSGFYLCAWMGAGIPSGELFFGEGSRLTVL.

This chain joins TRBV6-5 and TRBJ1-1; D ambiguous. Germline CDR1 is MNHEY and CDR2 is SVGAGI. Trimming pared 0 bases from V and 11 bases from J, leaving 19 bases between. This CDR3 is built from 15 residues. The CDR3 nucleotides read TGTGCCAGCAGTTACTCCATACTATTCCCCATCGGGGCTTTCTTT. Translation: CASSYSILFPIGAFF.

The rearrangement links TRBV29-1 to TRBJ2-5; 7 bases map to TRBD1. From germline, CDR1 is SQVTM and CDR2 ANQGSEA. The CDR3 totals 14 residues. The V gene end was trimmed by 6 bases and the J gene end by 5 bases; junction bases not matched to a gene: 12. The CDR3 region is CSVTGGTVRETQYF. In DNA, the CDR3 is TGCAGCGTGACGGGTGGGACAGTTCGGGAGACCCAGTACTTC. Combining the CDR3 with reference TRBV29-1 and TRBJ2-5 gives the whole variable domain SAVISQKPSRDICQRGTSLTIQCQVDSQVTMMFWYRQQPGQSLTLIATANQGSEATYESGFVIDKFPISRPNLTFSTLTVSNMSPEDSSIYLCSVTGGTVRETQYFGPGTRLLVL.

CDR3 nucleotides: TGTGCCAGCTCACCCCAGGGACAAATAAACTACGAGCAGTACTTC. Its protein product is CASSPQGQINYEQYF. The chain has TRBV18 and TRBJ2-7; TRBD1 is a possible D gene (6 bases). The CDR3 sequence is 15 residues long. Deletions cut 3 bases from V and 3 bases from J, with 15 bases between. Germline V gene sequence: CDR1 KGHSH, CDR2 LQKENI.

The chain joins TRBV30 to TRBJ2-1, with 9 bases matching TRBD2. The CDR3 is 11 residues long. Per germline, CDR1 GTSNPN and CDR2 SVGIG (reference sequence). The CDR3 coding sequence is TGTGCGGCCGGGACTAGCTATGAGCAGTTCTTC. Its translation: CAAGTSYEQFF.

This chain joins TRBV7-7 and TRBJ2-5; D perhaps matches TRBD2 (5 bases). CDR3 size: 14 residues. Trimming left V 1 base short and J 5 bases short, with 11 bases between. Germline values: CDR1 SSHAT, CDR2 FNYEAQ (reference sequence). This CDR3 reads CASSLGSGVETQYF. The DNA of the CDR3 is TGTGCCAGCAGCTTAGGTTCCGGGGTGGAGACCCAGTACTTC.

This chain joins TRBV9 and TRBJ2-4; 7 bases agree with TRBD2. The CDR3 extends over 15 amino acids. CDR1 SGDLS and CDR2 YYNGEE come from the germline V gene. J lost 5 bases, V lost 0 bases, and 5 bases had no gene match. The CDR3 spells CASSVGGGPQNIQYF. The CDR3 region has the DNA TGTGCCAGCAGCGTAGGGGGAGGGCCTCAAAACATTCAGTACTTC.

The chain joins TRBV30 to TRBJ1-6; 8 bases agree with TRBD1. The length of the CDR3 is 15 residues. Germline CDR1 reads GTSNPN; CDR2 reads SVGIG (reference sequence). V gave up 5 bases and J gave up 9 bases; unmatched junction bases: 12. CDR3 DNA: TGTGCCTGGCGACCACAGACAGGGGACGGTTCACCCCTCCACTTT. Translating gives CAWRPQTGDGSPLHF.

The chain links TRBV6-1 to TRBJ1-1; D remains unclear. The CDR3 runs to 14 residues. Germline CDR1 and CDR2: MNHNS and SASEGT. V was cut by 4 bases and J by 0 bases, with 9 bases left in between. CDR3 nucleotides: TGTGCCAGCAGTGGCCGGGTCCTGAACACTGAAGCTTTCTTT. Its protein product is CASSGRVLNTEAFF.

This clone occurred once. This chain uses TRBV30 with TRBJ2-3; 9 bases map to TRBD2. J was trimmed by 8 bases and V by 3 bases; bases with no gene match: 18. The CDR3 loop spans 17 amino acids. Germline V gene lookup returns CDR1 GTSNPN and CDR2 SVGIG (reference sequence). The CDR3 DNA follows: TGTGCCTGGAGCCCCGGGTTCGCGGGGGGGCCGGGGGTTACGCAGTATTTT. It translates to CAWSPGFAGGPGVTQYF.